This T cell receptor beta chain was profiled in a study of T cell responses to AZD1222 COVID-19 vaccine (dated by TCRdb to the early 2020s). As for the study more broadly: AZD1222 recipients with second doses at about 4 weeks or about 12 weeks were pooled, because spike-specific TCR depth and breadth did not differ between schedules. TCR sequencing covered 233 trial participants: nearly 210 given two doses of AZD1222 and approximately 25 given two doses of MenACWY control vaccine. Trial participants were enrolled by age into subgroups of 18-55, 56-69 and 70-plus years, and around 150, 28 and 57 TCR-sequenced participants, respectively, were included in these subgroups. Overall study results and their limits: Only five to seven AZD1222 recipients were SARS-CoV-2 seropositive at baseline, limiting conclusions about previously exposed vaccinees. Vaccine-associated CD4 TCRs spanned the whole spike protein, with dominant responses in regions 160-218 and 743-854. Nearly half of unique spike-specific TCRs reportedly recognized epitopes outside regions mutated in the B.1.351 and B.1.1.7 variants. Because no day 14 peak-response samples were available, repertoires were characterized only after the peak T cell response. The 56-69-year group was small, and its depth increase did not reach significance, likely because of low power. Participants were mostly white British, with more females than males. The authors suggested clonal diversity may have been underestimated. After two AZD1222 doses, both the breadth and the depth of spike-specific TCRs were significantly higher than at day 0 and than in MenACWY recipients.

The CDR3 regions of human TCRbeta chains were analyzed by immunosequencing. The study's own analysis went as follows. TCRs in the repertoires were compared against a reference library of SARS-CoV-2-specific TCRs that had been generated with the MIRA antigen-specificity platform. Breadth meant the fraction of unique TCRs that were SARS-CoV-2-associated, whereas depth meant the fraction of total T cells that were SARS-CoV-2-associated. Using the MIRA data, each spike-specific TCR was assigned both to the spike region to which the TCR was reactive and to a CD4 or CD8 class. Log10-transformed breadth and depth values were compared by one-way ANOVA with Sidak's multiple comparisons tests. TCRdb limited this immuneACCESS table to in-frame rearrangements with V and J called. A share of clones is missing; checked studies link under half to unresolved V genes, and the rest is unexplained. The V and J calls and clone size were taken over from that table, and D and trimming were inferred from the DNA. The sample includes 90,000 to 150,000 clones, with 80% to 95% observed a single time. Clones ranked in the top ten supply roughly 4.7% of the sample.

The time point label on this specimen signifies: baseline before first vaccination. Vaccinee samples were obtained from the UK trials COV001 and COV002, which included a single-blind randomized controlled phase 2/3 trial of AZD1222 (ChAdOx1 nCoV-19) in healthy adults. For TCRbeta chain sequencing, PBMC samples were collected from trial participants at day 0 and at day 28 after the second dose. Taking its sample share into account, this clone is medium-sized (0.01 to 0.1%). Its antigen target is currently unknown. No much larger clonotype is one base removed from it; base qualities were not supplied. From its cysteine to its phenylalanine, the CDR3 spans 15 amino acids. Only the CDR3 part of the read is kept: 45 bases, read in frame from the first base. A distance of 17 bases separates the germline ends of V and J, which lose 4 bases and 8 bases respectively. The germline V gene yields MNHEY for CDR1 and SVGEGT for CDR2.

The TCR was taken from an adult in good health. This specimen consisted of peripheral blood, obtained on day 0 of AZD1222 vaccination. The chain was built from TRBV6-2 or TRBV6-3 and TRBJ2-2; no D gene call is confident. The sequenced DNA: TGTGCCAGCAGTTCGGCAGGTATCGTGACTGGGGAGCTGTTTTTT. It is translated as CASSSAGIVTGELFF.